A single sample gave rise to the 10 T cell receptor beta chains below, sequenced in a study of Ad26.COV2.S vaccination and SARS-CoV-2 variants. Only in-frame clones appear in the TCRdb table, and some are missing; sequencing was by immunoSEQ multiplex PCR. The sample lists some 190,000 clones; 87% were seen once. The sequencing used peripheral blood, collected after recovery from COVID-19. The receptors come from a human donor who had recovered from COVID-19.

The rearrangement links TRBV7-9 to TRBJ1-2; a possible D gene is TRBD1 (6 bases). Germline V CDR1 and CDR2: SEHNR, FQNEAQ (reference sequence). Trimming pared 6 bases from V and 5 bases from J, leaving 28 bases between. CDR3 length: 18 residues. The CDR3 sequence: CASSTTRALPLTGYGYTF. The CDR3 DNA sequence: TGTGCCAGCAGTACCACCAGGGCGTTACCTCTAACAGGGTATGGCTACACCTTC.

The genes are TRBV6-5 and TRBJ2-1; 11 nucleotides match TRBD2. The CDR3 totals 15 residues. The V gene end was trimmed by 4 bases and the J gene end by 6 bases; junction bases not matched to a gene: 5. In germline, CDR1 is MNHEY, CDR2 SVGAGI. Here the CDR3 reads CASSSGTSGFNEQFF. The DNA for the CDR3 is TGTGCCAGCAGTTCCGGGACTAGCGGTTTCAATGAGCAGTTCTTC.

This chain connects TRBV27 to TRBJ2-5; 9 nucleotides line up with TRBD2. V was pared by 6 bases and J by 3 bases, with 11 bases of the junction left unmatched. The CDR3 length is 16 residues. The V gene's germline CDR1 is MNHEY and CDR2 SMNVEV (reference sequence). The CDR3 DNA is TGTGCCAGCAGGCAGGGTGGTAGCGGGGGAAAAGAGACCCAGTACTTC. Amino acid sequence: CASRQGGSGGKETQYF.

The V and J genes are TRBV11-2 and TRBJ2-5, with D unresolved. CDR3 length equals 13 residues. Germline CDR1 reads SGHAT; CDR2 reads FQNNGV. Trimming shortened V by 5 bases and J by 0 bases, and 7 bases separated the two germline ends. The CDR3 sequence is CASSPSHQETQYF. Here the CDR3 DNA reads TGTGCCAGCAGCCCCTCCCACCAAGAGACCCAGTACTTC. Full variable domain (missing parts from reference TRBV11-2 and TRBJ2-5): EAGVAQSPRYKIIEKRQSVAFWCNPISGHATLYWYQQILGQGPKLLIQFQNNGVVDDSQLPKDRFSAERLKGVDSTLKIQPAKLEDSAVYLCASSPSHQETQYFGPGTRLLVL.

The rearrangement joins TRBV2 to TRBJ2-3, with 8 bases aligning to TRBD2. The V and J ends lost 2 bases and 2 bases, in that order; junction bases with no gene match: 6. This CDR3 is built from 16 residues. Germline CDR1 SNHLY, CDR2 FYNNEI. CDR3 nucleotide sequence: TGTGCCAGCAGTGAAAGGAGCGGGAGTGTCACAGATACGCAGTATTTT. Translation: CASSERSGSVTDTQYF.

This rearrangement joins TRBV6-5 to TRBJ1-1; D unclear. The CDR3 has 13 residues. The germline V and J ends were trimmed by 8 bases and 4 bases, with 14 bases remaining between them. CDR1 and CDR2 (germline): MNHEY, SVGAGI. CDR3 sequence (DNA): TGTGCCAGCCGACGGGGAGAGGGCACTGAAGCTTTCTTT. This sequence encodes CASRRGEGTEAFF.

The V gene is TRBV19, the J gene TRBJ1-5; TRBD1 matches at 12 bases. Germline V gene lookup returns CDR1 LNHDA and CDR2 SQIVND (reference sequence). The CDR3 spans 15 residues. The junction had 7 bases not matched to a gene; V was cut back by 7 bases and J by 6 bases. In nucleotides, the CDR3 is TGTGCCAGTAAGCCGGGACAGGGGGCCGGTCAGCCCCAGCATTTT. Amino acid sequence: CASKPGQGAGQPQHF.

This chain connects TRBV19 to TRBJ2-7; 7 bases line up with TRBD1. This CDR3 region has 14 residues. Per the germline V gene, CDR1 is LNHDA and CDR2 is SQIVND (reference sequence). Trimming cost V 8 bases and J 3 bases; bases outside gene matches: 10. CDR3 amino acids: CASATGTAIYEQYF. CDR3 bases: TGTGCCAGTGCTACCGGGACAGCCATCTACGAGCAGTACTTC. The variable domain in full, completed from reference TRBV19 and TRBJ2-7, reads DGGITQSPKYLFRKEGQNVTLSCEQNLNHDAMYWYRQDPGQGLRLIYYSQIVNDFQKGDIAEGYSVSREKKESFPLTVTSAQKNPTAFYLCASATGTAIYEQYFGPGTRLTVT.

V is TRBV7-2 and J is TRBJ2-1; 8 bases line up with TRBD2. Per the germline V gene, CDR1 is SGHTA and CDR2 is FQGNSA. The CDR3 length is 18 residues. J gave up 0 bases and V 4 bases, and 11 bases lay outside the gene matches. In DNA, the CDR3 is TGTGCCAGCAGCTCCCTTTCGGGCGGGAGGCTCTCCTACAATGAGCAGTTCTTC. Translated, it gives CASSSLSGGRLSYNEQFF.

In this sample, this clone turned up a few times. The chain employs TRBV2 and TRBJ1-2; the D gene is possibly TRBD1 (6 bases). This CDR3 has 15 residues. In germline, CDR1 is SNHLY, CDR2 FYNNEI. V lost 5 bases and J lost 6, with 19 bases in between. CDR3 sequence reads: CASSRLDSRGDGYTF. CDR3 DNA: TGTGCCAGCAGTCGGTTGGACAGTCGAGGAGATGGCTACACCTTC.